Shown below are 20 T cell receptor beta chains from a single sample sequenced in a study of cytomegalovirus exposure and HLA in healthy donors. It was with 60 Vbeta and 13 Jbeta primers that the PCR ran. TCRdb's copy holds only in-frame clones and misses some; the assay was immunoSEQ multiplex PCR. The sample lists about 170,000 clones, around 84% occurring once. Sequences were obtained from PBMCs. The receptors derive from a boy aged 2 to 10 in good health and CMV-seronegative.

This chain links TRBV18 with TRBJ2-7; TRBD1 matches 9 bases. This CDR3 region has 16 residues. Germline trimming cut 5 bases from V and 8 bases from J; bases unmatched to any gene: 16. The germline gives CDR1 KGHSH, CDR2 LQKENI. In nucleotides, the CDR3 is TGTGCCAGCTCAAACGCCGGGACAGGGACATACTTAAAGCAGTACTTC. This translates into CASSNAGTGTYLKQYF.

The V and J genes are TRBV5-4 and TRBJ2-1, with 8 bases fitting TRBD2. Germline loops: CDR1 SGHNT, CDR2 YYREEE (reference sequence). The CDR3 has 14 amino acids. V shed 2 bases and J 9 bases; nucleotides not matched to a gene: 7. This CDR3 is CASSLAGAPGEQFF. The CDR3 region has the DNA TGTGCCAGCAGCTTAGCGGGGGCCCCGGGTGAGCAGTTCTTC.

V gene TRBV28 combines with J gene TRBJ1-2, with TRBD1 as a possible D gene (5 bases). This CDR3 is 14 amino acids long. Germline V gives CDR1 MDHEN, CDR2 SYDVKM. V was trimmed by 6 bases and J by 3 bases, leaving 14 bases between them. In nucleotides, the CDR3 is TGTGCCAGCAGGGGTGCAGGGTGGGACTATGGCTACACCTTC. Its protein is CASRGAGWDYGYTF.

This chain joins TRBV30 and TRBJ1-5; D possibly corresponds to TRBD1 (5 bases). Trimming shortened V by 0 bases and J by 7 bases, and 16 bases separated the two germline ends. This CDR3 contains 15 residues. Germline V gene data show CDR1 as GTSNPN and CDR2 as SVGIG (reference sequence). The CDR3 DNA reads TGTGCCTGGAGTGTCCGGACGGGGGGGTACCAGCCCCAGCATTTT. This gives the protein CAWSVRTGGYQPQHF.

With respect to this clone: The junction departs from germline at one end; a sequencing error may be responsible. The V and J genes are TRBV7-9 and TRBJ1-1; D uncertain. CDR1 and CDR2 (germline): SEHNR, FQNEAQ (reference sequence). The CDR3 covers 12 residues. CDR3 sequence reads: CSSSYPGTEAFF. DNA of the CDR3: TGTTCCAGCAGCTATCCGGGCACTGAAGCTTTCTTT.

The CDR3 region has the DNA TGCGCCAGCAGCCAAACAACTCAGGGTAACTATGGCTACACCTTC. As protein: CASSQTTQGNYGYTF. This sequence joins TRBV4-1 and TRBJ1-2; D is possibly TRBD1 (5 bases). The CDR3 covers 15 residues. Trimming cost V 2 bases and J 1 base, with 11 bases left between them. Per germline, CDR1 MGHRA and CDR2 YSYEKL.

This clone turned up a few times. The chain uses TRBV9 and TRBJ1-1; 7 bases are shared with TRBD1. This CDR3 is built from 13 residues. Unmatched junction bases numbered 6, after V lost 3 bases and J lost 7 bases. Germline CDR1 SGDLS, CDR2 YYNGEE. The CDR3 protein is CASSGKGALEAFF. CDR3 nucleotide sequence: TGTGCCAGCAGCGGTAAGGGGGCCCTTGAAGCTTTCTTT.

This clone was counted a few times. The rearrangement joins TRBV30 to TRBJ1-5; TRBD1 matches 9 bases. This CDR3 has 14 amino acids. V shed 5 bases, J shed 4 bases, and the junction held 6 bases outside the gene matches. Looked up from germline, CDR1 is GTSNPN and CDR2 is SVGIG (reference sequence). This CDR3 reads CAWAGTGLNQPQHF. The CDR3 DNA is TGTGCCTGGGCCGGGACAGGGCTTAATCAGCCCCAGCATTTT.

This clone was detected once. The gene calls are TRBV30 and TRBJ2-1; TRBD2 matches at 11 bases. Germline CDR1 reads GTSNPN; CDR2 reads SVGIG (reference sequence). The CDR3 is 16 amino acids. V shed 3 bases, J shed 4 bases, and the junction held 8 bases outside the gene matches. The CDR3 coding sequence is TGTGCCTGGAGCCTTACCCGGACTAGCGGGTACAATGAGCAGTTCTTC. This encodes CAWSLTRTSGYNEQFF.

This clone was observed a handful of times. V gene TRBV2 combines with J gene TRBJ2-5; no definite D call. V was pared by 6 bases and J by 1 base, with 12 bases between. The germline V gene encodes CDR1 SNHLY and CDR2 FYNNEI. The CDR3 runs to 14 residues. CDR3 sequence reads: CASRQSSLQETQYF. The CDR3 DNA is TGTGCCAGCAGGCAGTCAAGTCTCCAAGAGACCCAGTACTTC.

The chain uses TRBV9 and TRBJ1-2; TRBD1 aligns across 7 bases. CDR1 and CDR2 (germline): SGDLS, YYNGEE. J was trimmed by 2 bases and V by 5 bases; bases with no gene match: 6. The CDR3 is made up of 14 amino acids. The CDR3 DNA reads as TGTGCCAGCAGGACGACAGGGAGCAACTATGGCTACACCTTC. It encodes CASRTTGSNYGYTF.

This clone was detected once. The CDR3 here is CASSRGGPSTDTQYF. The CDR3 DNA sequence: TGTGCCAGCAGTAGGGGCGGCCCTAGCACAGATACGCAGTATTTT. The chain uses TRBV28 and TRBJ2-3; D is perhaps TRBD1 (5 bases). Germline V lookup: CDR1 MDHEN, CDR2 SYDVKM. Trimming shortened V by 5 bases and J by 0 bases, and 12 bases separated the two germline ends. There are 15 residues in the CDR3.

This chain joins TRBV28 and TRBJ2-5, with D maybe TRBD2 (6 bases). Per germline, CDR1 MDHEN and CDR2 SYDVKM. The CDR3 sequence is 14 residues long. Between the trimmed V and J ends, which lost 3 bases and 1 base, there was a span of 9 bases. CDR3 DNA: TGTGCCAGCAGTTTGGGAGGACTCCAAGAGACCCAGTACTTC. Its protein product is CASSLGGLQETQYF.

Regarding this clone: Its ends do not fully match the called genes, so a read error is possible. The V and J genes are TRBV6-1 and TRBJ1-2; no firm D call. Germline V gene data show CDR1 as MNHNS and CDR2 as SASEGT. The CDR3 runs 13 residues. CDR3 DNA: TGTGCCAGCAATGAATCGGGGTGGTGGGGCTACACCTTC. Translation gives CASNESGWWGYTF.

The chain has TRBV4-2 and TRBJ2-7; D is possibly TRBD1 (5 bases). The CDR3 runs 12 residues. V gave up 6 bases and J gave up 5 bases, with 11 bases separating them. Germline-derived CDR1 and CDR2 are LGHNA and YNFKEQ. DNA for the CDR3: TGTGCCAGCAGGGGGCGAGTGAACGAGCAGTACGTC. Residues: CASRGRVNEQYV.

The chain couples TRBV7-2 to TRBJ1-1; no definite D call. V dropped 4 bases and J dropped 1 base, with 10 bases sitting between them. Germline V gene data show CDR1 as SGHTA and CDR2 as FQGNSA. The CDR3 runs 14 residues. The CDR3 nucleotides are TGTGCCAGCAGCTCGGACTCTACGAACACTGAAGCTTTCTTT. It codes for CASSSDSTNTEAFF.

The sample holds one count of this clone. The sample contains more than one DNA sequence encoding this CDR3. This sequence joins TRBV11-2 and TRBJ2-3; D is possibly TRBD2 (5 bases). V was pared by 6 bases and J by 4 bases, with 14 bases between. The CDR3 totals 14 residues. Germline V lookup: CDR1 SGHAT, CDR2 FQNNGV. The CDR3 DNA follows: TGTGCCAGCAGTTCTCAAGGACTGGCAGATACGCAGTATTTT. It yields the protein CASSSQGLADTQYF. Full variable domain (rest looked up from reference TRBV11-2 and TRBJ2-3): EAGVAQSPRYKIIEKRQSVAFWCNPISGHATLYWYQQILGQGPKLLIQFQNNGVVDDSQLPKDRFSAERLKGVDSTLKIQPAKLEDSAVYLCASSSQGLADTQYFGPGTRLTVL.

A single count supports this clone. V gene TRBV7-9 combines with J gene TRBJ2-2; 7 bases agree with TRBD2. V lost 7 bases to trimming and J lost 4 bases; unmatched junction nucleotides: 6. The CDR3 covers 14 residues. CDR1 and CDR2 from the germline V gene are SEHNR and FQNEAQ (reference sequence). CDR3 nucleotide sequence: TGTGCCAGCAACTACGGCGGGGGCACCGGGGAGCTGTTTTTT. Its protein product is CASNYGGGTGELFF.

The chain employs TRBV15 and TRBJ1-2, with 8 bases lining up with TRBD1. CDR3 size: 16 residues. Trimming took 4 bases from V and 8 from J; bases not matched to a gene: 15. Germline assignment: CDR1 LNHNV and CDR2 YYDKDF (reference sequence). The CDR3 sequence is CATSTRNSGGAWGYTF. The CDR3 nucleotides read TGTGCCACCAGCACCAGAAACTCAGGGGGCGCCTGGGGCTACACCTTC.

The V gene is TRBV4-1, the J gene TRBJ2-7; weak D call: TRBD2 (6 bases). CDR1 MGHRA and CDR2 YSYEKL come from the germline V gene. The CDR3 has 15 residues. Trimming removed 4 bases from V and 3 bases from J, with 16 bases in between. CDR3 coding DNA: TGCGCCAGCAGCCCTTGGAGGGGTTCGGACTACGAGCAGTACGTC. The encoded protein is CASSPWRGSDYEQYV.